This TCR beta chain came from a study of somatic mutations in cytotoxic T cells in rheumatoid arthritis. Across the study: Immediately following diagnosis and ahead of any treatment, patient blood (about 30 ml EDTA) was drawn.

Comments on this clone: Its matching antigen is unknown.

CDR3 length: 14 amino acids. Germline CDR1 is LNHDA and CDR2 is SQIVND (reference sequence). V was trimmed by 1 base and J by 2 bases, leaving 6 bases between them. General study points: For rheumatoid arthritis patients, CD8+ clonality increased with age, whereas it did not in healthy controls.

Per the authors' pipeline: Published virus-specific TCRB sequences matched only a few of the patient CD8+ clones exceeding 1%. This table comes from immunoSEQ multiplex PCR, and its TCRdb copy is limited to in-frame clones, with some not included. V and J calls and clone size are as listed in that table; D and trimming were resolved from the DNA. The profile shows some 18,000 clones, about 81% of them singletons. The chain carries TRBV19 and TRBJ2-1, with D unresolved. The sequenced sample was CD8+ T cells sorted from blood. This clonotype originated in an adult with rheumatoid arthritis. The CDR3 reads CASSIAGAYNEQFF. The CDR3, as DNA: TGTGCCAGTAGTATAGCGGGTGCCTACAATGAGCAGTTCTTC.